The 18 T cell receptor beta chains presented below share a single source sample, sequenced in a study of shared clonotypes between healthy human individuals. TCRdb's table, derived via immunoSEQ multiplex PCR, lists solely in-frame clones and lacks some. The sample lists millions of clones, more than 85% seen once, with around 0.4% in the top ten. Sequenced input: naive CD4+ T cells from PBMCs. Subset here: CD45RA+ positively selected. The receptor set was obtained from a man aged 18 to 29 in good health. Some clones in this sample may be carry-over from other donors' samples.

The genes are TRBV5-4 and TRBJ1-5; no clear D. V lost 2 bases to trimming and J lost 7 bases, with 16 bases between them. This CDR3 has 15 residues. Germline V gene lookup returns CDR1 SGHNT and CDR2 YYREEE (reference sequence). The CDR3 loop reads CASSFSQKNKQPQHF. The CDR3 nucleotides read TGTGCCAGCAGCTTCTCCCAGAAGAATAAGCAGCCCCAGCATTTT.

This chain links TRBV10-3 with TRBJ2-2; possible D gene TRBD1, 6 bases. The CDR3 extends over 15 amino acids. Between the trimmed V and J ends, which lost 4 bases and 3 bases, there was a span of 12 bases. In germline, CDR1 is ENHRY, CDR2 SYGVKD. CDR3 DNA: TGTGCCATCAGTGGTTCGACAGGATACACCGGGGAGCTGTTTTTT. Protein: CAISGSTGYTGELFF.

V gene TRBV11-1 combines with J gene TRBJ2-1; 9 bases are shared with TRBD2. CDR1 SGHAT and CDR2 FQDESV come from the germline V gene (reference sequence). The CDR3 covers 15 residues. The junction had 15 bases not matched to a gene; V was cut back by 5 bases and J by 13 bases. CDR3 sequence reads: CASSTRGLATPFQFF. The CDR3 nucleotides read TGTGCCAGCAGCACCCGAGGACTAGCGACGCCCTTCCAGTTCTTC.

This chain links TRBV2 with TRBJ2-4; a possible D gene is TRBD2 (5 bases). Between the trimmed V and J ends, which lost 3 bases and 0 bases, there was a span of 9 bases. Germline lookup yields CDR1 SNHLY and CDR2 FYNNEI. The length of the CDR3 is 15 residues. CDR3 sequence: CASSEFGEAKNIQYF. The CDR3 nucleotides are TGTGCCAGCAGTGAGTTCGGGGAAGCCAAAAACATTCAGTACTTC.

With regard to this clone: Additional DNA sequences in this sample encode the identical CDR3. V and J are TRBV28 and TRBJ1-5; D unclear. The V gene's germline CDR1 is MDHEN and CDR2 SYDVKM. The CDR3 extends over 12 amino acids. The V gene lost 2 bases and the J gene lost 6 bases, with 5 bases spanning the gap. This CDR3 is CASSLVLQPQHF. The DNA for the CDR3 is TGTGCCAGCAGTTTAGTACTTCAGCCCCAGCATTTT. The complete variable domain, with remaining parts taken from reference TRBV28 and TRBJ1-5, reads DVKVTQSSRYLVKRTGEKVFLECVQDMDHENMFWYRQDPGLGLRLIYFSYDVKMKEKGDIPEGYSVSREKKERFSLILESASTNQTSMYLCASSLVLQPQHFGDGTRLSIL.

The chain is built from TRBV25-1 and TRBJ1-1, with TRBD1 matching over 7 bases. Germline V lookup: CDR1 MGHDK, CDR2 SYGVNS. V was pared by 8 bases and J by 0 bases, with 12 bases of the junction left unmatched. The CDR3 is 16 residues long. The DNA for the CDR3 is TGTGCCAGCTCCCGGGGGGCAGGGGGTTTGAACACTGAAGCTTTCTTT. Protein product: CASSRGAGGLNTEAFF.

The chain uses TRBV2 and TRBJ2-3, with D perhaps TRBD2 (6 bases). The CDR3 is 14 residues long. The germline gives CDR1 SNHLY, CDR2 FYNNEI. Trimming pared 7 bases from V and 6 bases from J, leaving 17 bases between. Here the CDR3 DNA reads TGTGCCAGCATGGGGAGGTTCGTGTCGGATACGCAGTATTTT. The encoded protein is CASMGRFVSDTQYF.

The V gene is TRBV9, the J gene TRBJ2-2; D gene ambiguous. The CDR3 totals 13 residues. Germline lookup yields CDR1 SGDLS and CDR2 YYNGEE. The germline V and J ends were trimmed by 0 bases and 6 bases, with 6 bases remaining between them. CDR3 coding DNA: TGTGCCAGCAGCGTAGGAGATTCCGGGGAGCTGTTTTTT. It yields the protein CASSVGDSGELFF.

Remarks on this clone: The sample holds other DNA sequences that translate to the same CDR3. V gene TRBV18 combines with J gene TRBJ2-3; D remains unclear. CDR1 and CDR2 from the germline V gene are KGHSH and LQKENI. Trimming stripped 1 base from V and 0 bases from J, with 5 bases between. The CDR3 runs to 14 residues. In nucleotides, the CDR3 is TGTGCCAGCTCACCACTCCCTAGCACAGATACGCAGTATTTT. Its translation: CASSPLPSTDTQYF.

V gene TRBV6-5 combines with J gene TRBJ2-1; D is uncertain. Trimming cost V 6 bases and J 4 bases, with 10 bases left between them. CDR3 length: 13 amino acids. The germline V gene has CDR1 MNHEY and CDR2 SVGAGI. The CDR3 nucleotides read TGTGCCAGCAGGGTCGACGTATACAATGAGCAGTTCTTC. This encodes CASRVDVYNEQFF.

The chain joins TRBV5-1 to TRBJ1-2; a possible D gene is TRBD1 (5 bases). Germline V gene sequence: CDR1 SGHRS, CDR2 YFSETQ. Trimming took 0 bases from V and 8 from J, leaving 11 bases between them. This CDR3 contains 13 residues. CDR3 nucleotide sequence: TGCGCCAGCAGCTTGGTACAGGATCAGGGCTACACCTTC. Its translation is CASSLVQDQGYTF.

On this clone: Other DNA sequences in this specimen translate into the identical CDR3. The CDR3 DNA reads TGCGCCAGCAGCTTGCTAGGGAGCACAGATACGCAGTATTTT. Translation: CASSLLGSTDTQYF. The V call is TRBV5-1, the J call TRBJ2-3; no reliable D call. The CDR3 has 14 residues. V lost 1 base to trimming and J lost 0 bases, with 6 bases between them. Germline loops: CDR1 SGHRS, CDR2 YFSETQ.

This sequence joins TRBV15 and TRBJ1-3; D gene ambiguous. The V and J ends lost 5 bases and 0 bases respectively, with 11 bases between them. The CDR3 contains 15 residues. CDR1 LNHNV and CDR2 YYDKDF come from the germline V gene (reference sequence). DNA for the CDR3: TGTGCCACCAGCCCCCGCCTAAACTCTGGAAACACCATATATTTT. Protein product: CATSPRLNSGNTIYF.

The CDR3 here is CASSLTRLEREVVDNEQFF. The CDR3 DNA follows: TGTGCCAGCAGCTTAACCCGACTAGAGCGGGAGGTTGTCGACAATGAGCAGTTCTTC. The rearrangement joins TRBV7-3 to TRBJ2-1, with 9 bases aligning to TRBD2. The germline V gene encodes CDR1 SGHTA and CDR2 FQGTGA. This CDR3 has 19 residues. V was clipped by 0 bases and J by 5 bases; unmatched bases: 14.

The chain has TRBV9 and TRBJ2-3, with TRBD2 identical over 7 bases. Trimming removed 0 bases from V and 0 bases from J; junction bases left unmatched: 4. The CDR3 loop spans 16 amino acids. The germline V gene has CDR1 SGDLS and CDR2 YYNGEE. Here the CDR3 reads CASSVEKAGSTDTQYF. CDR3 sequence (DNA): TGTGCCAGCAGCGTAGAAAAAGCGGGGAGCACAGATACGCAGTATTTT.

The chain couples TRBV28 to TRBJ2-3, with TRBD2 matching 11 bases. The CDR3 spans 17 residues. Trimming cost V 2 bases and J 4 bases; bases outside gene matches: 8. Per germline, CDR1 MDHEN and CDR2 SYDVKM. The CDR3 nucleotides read TGTGCCAGCAGTTTAAGGGGCCTAGCGGGAGGCGCAGATACGCAGTATTTT. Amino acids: CASSLRGLAGGADTQYF.

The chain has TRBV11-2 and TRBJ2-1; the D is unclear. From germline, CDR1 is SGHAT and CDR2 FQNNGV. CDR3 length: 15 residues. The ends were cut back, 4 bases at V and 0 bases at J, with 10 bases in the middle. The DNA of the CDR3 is TGTGCCAGCAGCTCCATCCCTCCCTCCTACAATGAGCAGTTCTTC. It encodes CASSSIPPSYNEQFF. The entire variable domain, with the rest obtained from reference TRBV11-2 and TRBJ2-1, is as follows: EAGVAQSPRYKIIEKRQSVAFWCNPISGHATLYWYQQILGQGPKLLIQFQNNGVVDDSQLPKDRFSAERLKGVDSTLKIQPAKLEDSAVYLCASSSIPPSYNEQFFGPGTRLTVL.

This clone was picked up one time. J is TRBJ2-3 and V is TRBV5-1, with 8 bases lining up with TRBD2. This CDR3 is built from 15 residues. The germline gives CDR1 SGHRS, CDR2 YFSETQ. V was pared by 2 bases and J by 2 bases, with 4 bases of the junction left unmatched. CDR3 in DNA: TGCGCCAGCAGCTTCCTTAGCGGGGCCACAGATACGCAGTATTTT. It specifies CASSFLSGATDTQYF. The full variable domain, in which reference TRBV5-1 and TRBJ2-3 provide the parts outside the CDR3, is KAGVTQTPRYLIKTRGQQVTLSCSPISGHRSVSWYQQTPGQGLQFLFEYFSETQRNKGNFPGRFSGRQFSNSRSEMNVSTLELGDSALYLCASSFLSGATDTQYFGPGTRLTVL.